The 23 T cell receptor beta chains below all came from one sample that was sequenced in a study of cytomegalovirus exposure and HLA in healthy donors. The study ran its PCR with 60 Vbeta and 13 Jbeta primers. Measured with immunoSEQ multiplex PCR; TCRdb has only the in-frame clones, and not every one. The sample lists roughly 100,000 clones, around four fifths occurring once. Sequencing was carried out using PBMCs. Receptors were obtained from a middle-aged woman in good health and CMV-seropositive.

This clone was picked up a small number of times. The CDR3 loop reads CASSLARQETQYF. The CDR3 DNA reads as TGTGCCAGCAGCCTAGCGCGACAAGAGACCCAGTACTTC. V gene TRBV4-2 combines with J gene TRBJ2-5; TRBD2 is a possible D gene (5 bases). The V end lost 4 bases, the J end lost 2 bases, and 8 bases lay between the germline ends. Germline-derived CDR1 and CDR2 are LGHNA and YNFKEQ. This CDR3 contains 13 residues.

About this clone: This same CDR3 is encoded by further DNA sequences in the sample. This sequence joins TRBV7-9 and TRBJ1-1, with no clear D. The CDR3 has 13 amino acids. V lost 4 bases and J lost 1, with 7 bases in between. The germline CDR1 and CDR2 sequences are SEHNR and FQNEAQ (reference sequence). CDR3 bases: TGTGCCAGCAGCTCCCAGGAGAACACTGAAGCTTTCTTT. Protein: CASSSQENTEAFF.

The sample holds a few counts of this clone. The CDR3 DNA follows: TGTGCCAGCAGCACGGGGGGGTCTTCAACTAATGAAAAACTGTTTTTT. Its translation: CASSTGGSSTNEKLFF. The rearrangement joins TRBV5-4 to TRBJ1-4, with D tentatively TRBD1 (5 bases). This CDR3 is 16 amino acids long. The germline V gene encodes CDR1 SGHNT and CDR2 YYREEE (reference sequence). With 4 bases removed from V and 0 bases from J, the gap between germline ends came to 13 bases.

V is TRBV6-1 and J is TRBJ2-2; D remains unclear. CDR1 is MNHNS, CDR2 SASEGT, per germline. The germline V and J ends were trimmed by 2 bases and 5 bases, with 9 bases remaining between them. There are 14 residues in the CDR3. CDR3 nucleotide sequence: TGTGCCAGCAGTGAACTTGGGCCGACCGGGGAGCTGTTTTTT. Amino acid sequence: CASSELGPTGELFF.

This chain uses TRBV15 with TRBJ2-5; D might be TRBD1 (6 bases). Per the germline V gene, CDR1 is LNHNV and CDR2 is YYDKDF (reference sequence). V lost 3 bases and J lost 2, with 19 bases in between. The CDR3 has 17 amino acids. CDR3 sequence: CATSRGRGGSGQETQYF. As DNA, the CDR3 is TGTGCCACCAGCAGGGGACGAGGGGGAAGTGGGCAAGAGACCCAGTACTTC.

This clone turned up a few times. The chain's CDR3 is CASSVGQGYSPLHF. CDR3 nucleotides: TGTGCCAGCAGCGTAGGACAGGGTTATTCACCCCTCCACTTT. The rearrangement uses TRBV9 and TRBJ1-6, with 7 nucleotides matching TRBD1. CDR3 length equals 14 residues. CDR1 is SGDLS, CDR2 YYNGEE, per germline. V dropped 0 bases and J dropped 8; count of bases not matched to a gene: 2.

This clone has only one observation. This chain connects TRBV5-1 to TRBJ2-7; 10 bases align to TRBD1. The V and J ends lost 3 bases and 2 bases, in that order; junction bases with no gene match: 20. This CDR3 contains 20 residues. Germline values: CDR1 SGHRS, CDR2 YFSETQ. CDR3 coding DNA: TGCGCCAGCAGCTCACAGATCGTCGGCGGTGGGGGACAGGGGACCTACGAGCAGTACTTC. Its translation: CASSSQIVGGGGQGTYEQYF. The full variable domain, rest sourced from reference TRBV5-1 and TRBJ2-7, is KAGVTQTPRYLIKTRGQQVTLSCSPISGHRSVSWYQQTPGQGLQFLFEYFSETQRNKGNFPGRFSGRQFSNSRSEMNVSTLELGDSALYLCASSSQIVGGGGQGTYEQYFGPGTRLTVT.

The CDR3 loop reads CASSSGSSYNSPLHF. The CDR3, as DNA: TGTGCCAGCAGTTCGGGGAGCTCCTATAATTCACCCCTCCACTTT. The gene calls are TRBV28 and TRBJ1-6; D is undetermined. V shed 4 bases and J shed 0 bases, with 7 bases lying between them. Germline V gives CDR1 MDHEN, CDR2 SYDVKM. The CDR3 loop spans 15 amino acids.

This clone was counted between two and nine times. CDR3 in amino acids: CASSRTGGGLYEQYF. In DNA form, the CDR3 reads TGTGCCAGCAGTCGGACAGGGGGAGGGCTCTACGAGCAGTACTTC. The chain recombines TRBV28 with TRBJ2-5; 10 nucleotides agree with TRBD1. The DNA end is more similar to TRBJ2-7, so the J call may be wrong. The length of the CDR3 is 15 residues. Looked up from germline, CDR1 is MDHEN and CDR2 is SYDVKM.

Only one count was recorded for this clone. This rearrangement joins TRBV4-2 to TRBJ2-1; D possibly corresponds to TRBD2 (6 bases). In germline, CDR1 is LGHNA, CDR2 YNFKEQ. V lost 4 bases and J lost 7, with 23 bases in between. There are 17 residues in the CDR3. The CDR3 protein is CASSPGDVARFGNEQFF. The CDR3 region has the DNA TGTGCCAGCAGCCCGGGGGACGTAGCGAGGTTCGGGAATGAGCAGTTCTTC.

V gene TRBV28 combines with J gene TRBJ1-2, with TRBD1 matching 7 bases. This CDR3 has 12 residues. Germline-derived CDR1 and CDR2 are MDHEN and SYDVKM. V was clipped by 6 bases and J by 7 bases; unmatched bases: 5. The CDR3, as DNA: TGTGCCAGCAGATCACAGGGGATTGGCTACACCTTC. This translates into CASRSQGIGYTF.

V is TRBV18 and J is TRBJ2-4, with 8 bases lining up with TRBD1. Unmatched junction bases numbered 11, after V lost 10 bases and J lost 6 bases. Looked up from germline, CDR1 is KGHSH and CDR2 is LQKENI. This CDR3 is 14 amino acids long. The CDR3 reads CATTPGTGGNIQYF. The CDR3 nucleotides are TGTGCCACTACCCCCGGGACAGGCGGAAACATTCAGTACTTC.

V usage is TRBV21-1 and J usage is TRBJ1-5; whether TRBD1, the table's D call, matches the DNA was not checked. TRBV21-1 constitutes a pseudogene. The CDR3 loop spans 17 amino acids. The chain's CDR3 is CASSPQIPTGSNQPQHF. The CDR3 DNA reads as TGTGCCAGCAGTCCTCAAATACCGACAGGGTCCAATCAGCCCCAGCATTTT.

The chain employs TRBV7-8 and TRBJ2-2; D may be TRBD1 (5 bases). The CDR3 loop spans 13 amino acids. The V gene lost 3 bases and the J gene lost 5 bases, with 7 bases spanning the gap. Germline V gene lookup returns CDR1 SGHVS and CDR2 FQNEAQ. This CDR3 reads CASSFGHTGELFF. DNA of the CDR3: TGTGCCAGCAGCTTCGGACATACCGGGGAGCTGTTTTTT. Supplemented by reference TRBV7-8 and TRBJ2-2, the full variable domain reads GAGVSQSPRYKVAKRGQDVALRCDPISGHVSLFWYQQALGQGPEFLTYFQNEAQLDKSGLPSDRFFAERPEGSVSTLKIQRTQQEDSAVYLCASSFGHTGELFFGEGSRLTVL.

CDR3 loop: CASTFRAGGMYEQYF. DNA of the CDR3: TGTGCCAGCACCTTTAGAGCGGGGGGGATGTACGAGCAGTACTTC. The chain joins TRBV7-2 to TRBJ2-5; TRBD2 matches 10 bases. The DNA end is a closer match to TRBJ2-7, so the J assignment may be wrong. Germline-derived CDR1 and CDR2 are SGHTA and FQGNSA. The CDR3 runs 15 residues.

The gene calls are TRBV27 and TRBJ2-5; D may be TRBD1 (5 bases). Germline loops: CDR1 MNHEY, CDR2 SMNVEV (reference sequence). CDR3 size: 15 residues. V lost 2 bases and J 9 bases, leaving 19 bases between the germline ends. CDR3: CASSLAVQAVWAQYF. DNA of the CDR3: TGTGCCAGCAGTTTAGCGGTACAGGCCGTCTGGGCCCAGTACTTC.

This clone was detected a few times. The rearrangement joins TRBV7-9 to TRBJ2-7; D gene ambiguous. The germline V gene encodes CDR1 SEHNR and CDR2 FQNEAQ (reference sequence). The CDR3 is 13 amino acids. Trimming left V 0 bases short and J 4 bases short, with 7 bases between. CDR3 protein: CASSLALLYEQYF. In DNA, the CDR3 is TGTGCCAGCAGCTTAGCGCTATTGTACGAGCAGTACTTC. The whole variable domain, filled in from reference TRBV7-9 and TRBJ2-7, reads DTGVSQNPRHKITKRGQNVTFRCDPISEHNRLYWYRQTLGQGPEFLTYFQNEAQLEKSRLLSDRFSAERPKGSFSTLEIQRTEQGDSAMYLCASSLALLYEQYFGPGTRLTVT.

This clone was picked up a small number of times. The rearrangement joins TRBV5-4 to TRBJ2-5, with a weak D call TRBD2 (5 bases). CDR1 is SGHNT, CDR2 YYREEE, per germline (reference sequence). The CDR3 covers 13 residues. V lost 0 bases, J lost 5 bases, and 8 bases lay in between. DNA of the CDR3: TGTGCCAGCAGCTTGGGGGGAGAGGAGACCCAGTACTTC. It specifies CASSLGGEETQYF.

The CDR3 DNA reads as TGTGCCAGCAGCCAACTGGGCAGGTCGGTGGAAAAACTGTTTTTT. It yields the protein CASSQLGRSVEKLFF. The chain recombines TRBV4-2 with TRBJ1-4; no clear D. The CDR3 sequence is 15 residues long. Germline V gives CDR1 LGHNA, CDR2 YNFKEQ. V was shortened by 2 bases and J by 8 bases, with 15 bases between the two germline ends.

The chain employs TRBV4-3 and TRBJ2-5; tentative D call: TRBD1 (5 bases). V was shortened by 0 bases and J by 5 bases, with 13 bases between the two germline ends. The CDR3 spans 15 residues. Germline lookup yields CDR1 LGHNA and CDR2 YSLEER. Here the CDR3 DNA reads TGCGCCAGCAGCCAAGATAGCAGGGCAGGCGAGACCCAGTACTTC. The encoded protein is CASSQDSRAGETQYF.

This clone was detected only once. The chain combines TRBV2 with TRBJ2-1, with D hard to call. Germline V gene data show CDR1 as SNHLY and CDR2 as FYNNEI. CDR3 size: 12 residues. Trimming stripped 2 bases from V and 8 bases from J, with 7 bases between. CDR3 region: CASSEQSDEQFF. The CDR3 region has the DNA TGTGCCAGCAGTGAACAATCGGATGAGCAGTTCTTC. Variable domain in full (rest from reference TRBV2 and TRBJ2-1): EPEVTQTPSHQVTQMGQEVILRCVPISNHLYFYWYRQILGQKVEFLVSFYNNEISEKSEIFDDQFSVERPDGSNFTLKIRSTKLEDSAMYFCASSEQSDEQFFGPGTRLTVL.

This chain joins TRBV29-1 and TRBJ2-3; D is perhaps TRBD1 (5 bases). The germline CDR1 and CDR2 sequences are SQVTM and ANQGSEA. V was trimmed by 7 bases and J by 2 bases, leaving 10 bases between them. The CDR3 consists of 12 residues. The CDR3 bases are TGCAGCGCAGGACAAGACACAGATACGCAGTATTTT. Its protein is CSAGQDTDTQYF.

This chain joins TRBV9 and TRBJ1-5, with 7 bases aligning to TRBD1. Germline CDR1 and CDR2: SGDLS and YYNGEE. V shed 5 bases, J shed 0 bases, and the junction held 14 bases outside the gene matches. The CDR3 loop spans 18 amino acids. The CDR3 here is CASSFRQGGLYSNQPQHF. Here the CDR3 DNA reads TGTGCCAGCAGTTTCCGACAGGGTGGCCTGTATAGCAATCAGCCCCAGCATTTT.